These 29 T cell receptor beta chains originate from one sample sequenced in a study of technical replicates of blood from a handful of donors (dated by TCRdb to between 2016 and 2019). Libraries came from the immunoSEQ multiplex PCR assay. TCRdb stores this immuneACCESS table with in-frame sequences only. Part of the clones is absent; in the studies checked, under half of the shortfall reflects unresolved V genes, and no reason is known for the rest. For this sample there are approximately 58,000 clones; approximately 86% appear just once. About 5% of the sample is in the top ten clones. Sequencing was done on a sample of PBMCs. Receptors originate from a human donor in good health. Some clones in this sample may be carry-over from other donors' samples.

The rearrangement joins TRBV7-3 to TRBJ1-3, with 7 positions matching TRBD1. The CDR3 is 14 amino acids. Trimming cost V 3 bases and J 3 bases; bases outside gene matches: 2. The germline CDR1 and CDR2 sequences are SGHTA and FQGTGA. The CDR3 DNA reads TGTGCCAGCAGCTTCTCAGGGGGTGGAAACACCATATATTTT. Amino acids: CASSFSGGGNTIYF. Filled out from reference TRBV7-3 and TRBJ1-3, the complete variable domain reads GAGVSQTPSNKVTEKGKYVELRCDPISGHTALYWYRQSLGQGPEFLIYFQGTGAADDSGLPNDRFFAVRPEGSVSTLKIQRTERGDSAVYLCASSFSGGGNTIYFGEGSWLTVV.

V usage is TRBV7-2 and J usage is TRBJ2-5, with TRBD1 matching over 9 bases. J lost 5 bases, V lost 5 bases, and 9 bases had no gene match. The CDR3 is 15 residues long. Germline V gene data show CDR1 as SGHTA and CDR2 as FQGNSA. The CDR3 DNA follows: TGTGCCAGCAGCCAACCGGGACAGGGCTGGGAGACCCAGTACTTC. Translation gives CASSQPGQGWETQYF.

CDR3 protein: CASSRNRGGDGYTF. CDR3 coding DNA: TGTGCCAGCAGCCGAAACAGGGGTGGCGATGGCTACACCTTC. The chain employs TRBV7-8 and TRBJ1-2, with 7 bases matching TRBD1. Per germline, CDR1 SGHVS and CDR2 FQNEAQ. The CDR3 covers 14 residues. The J segment lost 6 bases and the V segment lost 5 bases, leaving 9 bases of the junction unmatched.

This clone was seen a single time. This chain uses TRBV19 with TRBJ2-3, with 13 positions matching TRBD2. Unmatched junction bases numbered 5, after V lost 5 bases and J lost 9 bases. Germline V gives CDR1 LNHDA, CDR2 SQIVND (reference sequence). The CDR3 length is 14 residues. CDR3 in amino acids: CASSGGLAGRTQYF. CDR3 sequence (DNA): TGTGCCAGTAGTGGGGGACTAGCGGGGAGGACGCAGTATTTT.

The CDR3, as DNA: TGCGCCAGCAGCCAAGATGCGACAGGGGGTAATGGCTACACCTTC. Amino acids: CASSQDATGGNGYTF. This chain connects TRBV4-3 to TRBJ1-2; the match to TRBD1 covers 9 bases. This CDR3 is built from 15 residues. Losses at the gene ends were 0 bases for V and 6 bases for J; bases not matched to a gene: 5. CDR1 is LGHNA and CDR2 is YSLEER in the germline V gene.

This clone was seen just once. The CDR3 loop reads CASSETITGGMTGELFF. The CDR3, as DNA: TGTGCCAGCAGTGAAACGATTACAGGGGGCATGACCGGGGAGCTGTTTTTT. The J gene is TRBJ2-2, the V gene TRBV6-1, with TRBD1 matching 9 bases. The junction had 9 bases not matched to a gene; V was cut back by 2 bases and J by 5 bases. This CDR3 region has 17 residues. Germline V CDR1 and CDR2: MNHNS, SASEGT.

V is TRBV5-4 and J is TRBJ2-7; 10 nucleotides match TRBD1. Trimming removed 3 bases from V and 1 base from J; junction bases left unmatched: 4. Germline V gives CDR1 SGHNT, CDR2 YYREEE (reference sequence). The CDR3 extends over 15 amino acids. The chain's CDR3 is CASSSGTGVSYEQYF. DNA for the CDR3: TGTGCCAGCAGCTCCGGGACAGGGGTTTCCTACGAGCAGTACTTC. The variable domain in full, completed from reference TRBV5-4 and TRBJ2-7, reads ETGVTQSPTHLIKTRGQQVTLRCSSQSGHNTVSWYQQALGQGPQFIFQYYREEENGRGNFPPRFSGLQFPNYSSELNVNALELDDSALYLCASSSGTGVSYEQYFGPGTRLTVT.

The chain carries TRBV4-3 and TRBJ2-3, with D possibly TRBD2 on 5 matching bases. The ends were cut back, 2 bases at V and 1 base at J, with 10 bases in the middle. The CDR3 contains 15 residues. Germline V lookup: CDR1 LGHNA, CDR2 YSLEER. The CDR3: CASSQSADRTDTQYF. The CDR3 region has the DNA TGCGCCAGCAGCCAATCAGCGGACCGCACAGATACGCAGTATTTT.

The chain recombines TRBV10-2 with TRBJ1-6; 7 bases fit TRBD1. The CDR3 runs to 19 residues. CDR1 is WSHSY and CDR2 is SAAADI in the germline V gene. V trimming: 5 bases; J trimming: 8 bases; junction bases outside the gene matches: 21. The DNA of the CDR3 is TGCGCCAGCAGTATGTACCGGGACAGTCACTTACGAGTGGATTCACCCCTCCACTTT. This codes for CASSMYRDSHLRVDSPLHF.

The V gene is TRBV7-6, the J gene TRBJ1-2; TRBD1 matches at 8 bases. From germline, CDR1 is SGHVS and CDR2 FNYEAQ. With 5 bases clipped from V and 2 bases from J, the junction kept 4 bases outside the gene matches. The CDR3 contains 14 residues. CDR3 sequence (DNA): TGTGCCAGCAGCCCAGGGGGCTACAACTATGGCTACACCTTC. As protein: CASSPGGYNYGYTF. Looking up the rest from reference TRBV7-6 and TRBJ1-2 gives the full variable domain: GAGVSQSPRYKVTKRGQDVALRCDPISGHVSLYWYRQALGQGPEFLTYFNYEAQQDKSGLPNDRFSAERPEGSISTLTIQRTEQRDSAMYRCASSPGGYNYGYTFGSGTRLTVV.

V is TRBV6-6 and J is TRBJ2-7; D uncertain. This CDR3 has 11 residues. Trimming removed 3 bases from V and 4 bases from J, with 4 bases in between. Germline assignment: CDR1 MNHNY and CDR2 SVGAGI (reference sequence). CDR3 in amino acids: CASSYIYEQYF. CDR3 sequence (DNA): TGTGCCAGCAGTTATATTTACGAGCAGTACTTC.

This clone has a handful of counts. The chain carries TRBV5-1 and TRBJ2-3, with 13 bases matching TRBD2. CDR3 size: 17 residues. The germline gives CDR1 SGHRS, CDR2 YFSETQ. V gave up 4 bases and J gave up 2 bases; unmatched junction bases: 7. Here the CDR3 reads CASSPGTSGDFTDTQYF. CDR3 sequence (DNA): TGCGCCAGCAGCCCCGGGACTAGCGGGGACTTCACAGATACGCAGTATTTT. The full variable domain, rest sourced from reference TRBV5-1 and TRBJ2-3, is KAGVTQTPRYLIKTRGQQVTLSCSPISGHRSVSWYQQTPGQGLQFLFEYFSETQRNKGNFPGRFSGRQFSNSRSEMNVSTLELGDSALYLCASSPGTSGDFTDTQYFGPGTRLTVL.

The genes are TRBV29-1 and TRBJ2-1, with TRBD2 matching over 16 bases. Germline trimming cut 6 bases from V and 0 bases from J; bases unmatched to any gene: 14. Germline CDR1 reads SQVTM; CDR2 reads ANQGSEA. The CDR3 length is 20 residues. The CDR3 here is CSVAQTPGLAGGSSYNEQFF. The CDR3 DNA is TGCAGCGTAGCCCAGACTCCGGGACTAGCGGGAGGGAGCTCCTACAATGAGCAGTTCTTC.

The V and J genes are TRBV5-4 and TRBJ2-3; possible D gene TRBD2, 5 bases. V lost 4 bases and J 11 bases, leaving 29 bases between the germline ends. Germline CDR1 SGHNT, CDR2 YYREEE (reference sequence). The CDR3 extends over 17 amino acids. The CDR3 region is CASSPGIVVKKDSVQYF. The CDR3 DNA sequence: TGTGCCAGCAGCCCGGGAATAGTGGTGAAGAAGGATAGTGTGCAGTATTTT.

The gene calls are TRBV5-6 and TRBJ2-7; TRBD1 agrees at 9 bases. Germline CDR1 is SGHDT and CDR2 is YYEEEE. With 3 bases clipped from V and 6 bases from J, the junction kept 1 base outside the gene matches. CDR3 length equals 12 residues. CDR3 sequence: CASSWGQGEQYF. CDR3 DNA sequence: TGTGCCAGCAGCTGGGGACAGGGCGAGCAGTACTTC.

This clone has just one count. The chain employs TRBV7-2 and TRBJ2-3, with 16 bases identical to TRBD2. The length of the CDR3 is 17 residues. CDR1 is SGHTA and CDR2 is FQGNSA in the germline V gene. V dropped 5 bases and J dropped 4; count of bases not matched to a gene: 6. In DNA, the CDR3 is TGTGCCAGCAGCCCCGGGACTAGCGGGAGGGGGGCAGATACGCAGTATTTT. It is translated as CASSPGTSGRGADTQYF.

J is TRBJ1-1 and V is TRBV7-2; D not resolved. The CDR3 extends over 14 amino acids. Trimming removed 7 bases at V and 0 bases at J, with 12 bases between. Germline V gives CDR1 SGHTA, CDR2 FQGNSA. Here the CDR3 reads CASTDGRVNTEAFF. For the CDR3, the DNA is TGTGCCAGCACTGACGGGCGGGTGAACACTGAAGCTTTCTTT.

CDR3 residues: CASSQDPSTTNEKLFF. As DNA, the CDR3 is TGCGCCAGCAGCCAAGACCCAAGCACAACTAATGAAAAACTGTTTTTT. The J gene is TRBJ1-4, the V gene TRBV4-1; no firm D call. V was shortened by 0 bases and J by 0 bases, with 8 bases between the two germline ends. The germline V gene has CDR1 MGHRA and CDR2 YSYEKL. The CDR3 extends over 16 amino acids.

The V call is TRBV12-5, the J call TRBJ2-1; 7 bases are a match to TRBD1. The CDR3 runs to 17 residues. The V and J ends lost 0 bases and 7 bases, in that order; junction bases with no gene match: 12. Germline V gives CDR1 LGHNT, CDR2 FRNRAP. The CDR3 loop is CASGLVLDRRHENEQFF. The CDR3 DNA sequence: TGTGCTAGTGGTTTGGTACTGGACAGGAGACATGAAAATGAGCAGTTCTTC.

In this sample, this clone turned up once. V gene TRBV7-3 combines with J gene TRBJ2-3; 8 bases match TRBD2. The J segment lost 3 bases and the V segment lost 2 bases, leaving 7 bases of the junction unmatched. Germline CDR1 SGHTA, CDR2 FQGTGA. This CDR3 region has 16 residues. In DNA, the CDR3 is TGTGCCAGCAGCTTAGTTGGGGGCGGGAGGACAGATACGCAGTATTTT. It codes for CASSLVGGGRTDTQYF.

The chain has TRBV25-1 and TRBJ1-3; D gene unclear. There are 16 residues in the CDR3. The germline V gene has CDR1 MGHDK and CDR2 SYGVNS. V lost 4 bases and J lost 0, with 13 bases in between. CDR3 region: CASSGEGVPSGNTIYF. In nucleotides, the CDR3 is TGTGCCAGCAGTGGGGAGGGTGTCCCCTCTGGAAACACCATATATTTT.

The J gene is TRBJ1-6, the V gene TRBV28; TRBD1 is a possible D gene (6 bases). The length of the CDR3 is 14 residues. The V gene lost 5 bases and the J gene lost 6 bases, with 11 bases spanning the gap. Germline V CDR1 and CDR2: MDHEN, SYDVKM. CDR3 nucleotides: TGTGCCAGCAGTCAGGGGCTAAGTAATTCACCCCTCCACTTT. As protein: CASSQGLSNSPLHF.

The rearrangement links TRBV30 to TRBJ2-7, with TRBD2 matching 9 bases. The V gene's germline CDR1 is GTSNPN and CDR2 SVGIG (reference sequence). The CDR3 has 13 amino acids. V shed 2 bases, J shed 7 bases, and the junction held 6 bases outside the gene matches. The CDR3 DNA is TGTGCCTGGAGTAGAGCGGGAGGAGGTGAGCAGTACTTC. It encodes CAWSRAGGGEQYF. The whole variable domain, filled in from reference TRBV30 and TRBJ2-7, reads SQTIHQWPATLVQPVGSPLSLECTVEGTSNPNLYWYRQAAGRGLQLLFYSVGIGQISSEVPQNLSASRPQDRQFILSSKKLLLSDSGFYLCAWSRAGGGEQYFGPGTRLTVT.

Concerning this clone: This specimen includes other DNA sequences encoding the same CDR3. The rearrangement uses TRBV11-2 and TRBJ2-1, with 8 bases fitting TRBD1. The germline CDR1 and CDR2 sequences are SGHAT and FQNNGV. The V gene end was trimmed by 2 bases and the J gene end by 3 bases; junction bases not matched to a gene: 3. This CDR3 region has 15 residues. CDR3 DNA sequence: TGTGCCAGCAGCTTAAGACAGGGGATCTACAATGAGCAGTTCTTC. Protein product: CASSLRQGIYNEQFF.

The rearrangement links TRBV13 to TRBJ1-6; weak D call: TRBD1 (5 bases). The CDR3 is 15 residues long. With 5 bases removed from V and 7 bases from J, the gap between germline ends came to 15 bases. Per germline, CDR1 PRHDT and CDR2 FYEKMQ (reference sequence). The CDR3 here is CASSRLGGKNSPLHF. CDR3 DNA sequence: TGTGCCAGCAGCCGGTTGGGGGGGAAGAATTCACCCCTCCACTTT.

The table lists this clone with a few counts. The J gene is TRBJ1-1, the V gene TRBV6-5; no reliable D call. The CDR3 has 14 amino acids. Trimming took off 6 bases at V and 1 base at J, with 12 bases between the two ends. Germline V CDR1 and CDR2: MNHEY, SVGAGI. CDR3 nucleotide sequence: TGTGCCAGCAGGCCTGACACGAAGAACACTGAAGCTTTCTTT. This sequence encodes CASRPDTKNTEAFF.

The CDR3 DNA is TGTGCCAGCAGCTTAATCCGCGAGCAGTACTTC. Its translation is CASSLIREQYF. The gene calls are TRBV7-8 and TRBJ2-7; D remains ambiguous. The CDR3 totals 11 residues. CDR1 is SGHVS and CDR2 is FQNEAQ in the germline V gene. Trimming cost V 2 bases and J 6 bases, with 5 bases left between them.

The chain couples TRBV19 to TRBJ1-1; D is unclear. The CDR3 is 13 residues long. The V gene lost 1 base and the J gene lost 7 bases, with 10 bases spanning the gap. Germline CDR1 and CDR2: LNHDA and SQIVND (reference sequence). CDR3 nucleotides: TGTGCCAGTAGTATAGGTTTTGGCAGTGAAGCTTTCTTT. Residues: CASSIGFGSEAFF.

The rearrangement joins TRBV30 to TRBJ1-2; 7 bases map to TRBD1. Germline trimming cut 0 bases from V and 8 bases from J; bases unmatched to any gene: 6. Germline V gene lookup returns CDR1 GTSNPN and CDR2 SVGIG (reference sequence). This CDR3 has 13 residues. CDR3 in amino acids: CAWSVRTGRGYTF. CDR3 DNA sequence: TGTGCCTGGAGTGTACGGACAGGACGAGGCTACACCTTC.